This TCR beta chain was captured by sequencing in a study of blood T cell repertoires in COVID-19 (dated by TCRdb to about 2020). Study-level background: Samples covering the acute and convalescent phases of COVID-19 were provided by collaborators in the United States, Italy and Spain. The repertoires were made available in a free public database intended to serve as a resource for research on the immune response to SARS-CoV-2. The sample metadata nearly always contained a de-identified subject ID, COVID-19 status, age in years and sex. Where available, HLA class I and class II types were taken from metadata supplied by the sample provider and were not determined by assay-based typing. Deeply sampled blood TCRbeta repertoires from subjects exposed to, actively infected with, or recovered from COVID-19 were included in the dataset. The samples were drawn from the first 160 participants of the ongoing ImmuneRACE study and from 1,254 subjects provided by 6 global collaborators. The prospective study material was composed of cDNA or gDNA derived from T cells, B-cell-depleted T cells, or PBMCs. What the study reported, not specific to this receptor: The amount of clinical and demographic metadata varied by source and participant and was provided uncurated.

Points on this clone: Which antigen it targets is not known. No base-level quality is on record; no much larger clone is a single base apart.

CDR1 is given as MNHEY and CDR2 as SVGAGI, both from the germline V gene. The CDR3 goes from the cysteine to the phenylalanine over 14 residues. Solely the CDR3 DNA is kept, with 42 bases framed from the first base. The germline ends are 7 bases apart after V is trimmed by 2 bases and J by 3 bases. TCRbeta CDR3 regions were amplified from genomic DNA by means of the immunoSEQ Assay, a bias-controlled multiplex PCR. As for how the authors treated the data: The number of nucleated cells in each sample was estimated from the amplification of reference gene primers within the assay. To quantify the absolute abundance of each unique TCRbeta CDR3 rearrangement, sequence reads were collapsed and filtered. For each sample, productive Simpson clonality was calculated as the square root of Simpson's diversity index across productive rearrangements. TCRdb stores this immuneACCESS table with in-frame sequences only. Part of the clones is absent; in the studies checked, under half of the shortfall reflects unresolved V genes, and no reason is known for the rest. The V and J calls and the clone size are those of that table, but D and trimming were determined from the DNA. The sample data list 170,000 or so clones, and about 90% of these were observed just once. About 6.5% of the sample comes from the top ten.

Participants in the prospective study were aged roughly 18 to 100 years, lived in under 30 United States geographic areas, and enrolled through a virtual design. Cohort assignment in the prospective study relied on participant-reported clinical history from a screening survey and a study questionnaire. For ImmuneRACE Cohort 3, a participant was defined as recovered based on two consecutive negative NP/OP PCR tests, clearance by a healthcare professional, or resolution of symptoms. Mobile phlebotomists in the prospective study collected whole blood, serum and a nasopharyngeal or oropharyngeal swab from every participant. Additional blood draws and questionnaires over an approximately two-month period could optionally be provided by prospective study participants. Prospective study blood samples were shipped either frozen or at room temperature before DNA extraction.

The clonotype originates from a woman in her 50s who had recovered from COVID-19. This chain joins TRBV6-5 to TRBJ2-2; the D region possibly corresponds to TRBD1 (5 bases align). The sequencing input was PBMCs or T cells enriched from blood (not recorded which). The nucleotide sequence reads TGTGCCAGCAGTTACAGGGGTGACACCGGGGAGCTGTTTTTT. This translates into CASSYRGDTGELFF.